Presented here are 29 T cell receptor beta chains from one specimen sequenced in a study of human T cells and chemical hapten exposure. Total RNA extraction was carried out from unfractionated whole blood. TCRdb reanalysed the 5' RACE reads using MiXCR and keeps one entry per CDR3 protein. The repertoire holds tens of thousands of distinct CDR3 sequences, with more than 15% as singletons. The receptor source for this set is a female donor in good health.

This clonotype has ten or more counts. The chain links TRBV19 to TRBJ2-3; 12 nucleotides align to TRBD2. The CDR3 contains 18 residues. V was pared by 2 bases and J by 2 bases, with 8 bases of the junction left unmatched. From germline, CDR1 is LNHDA and CDR2 SQIVND (reference sequence). CDR3 bases: TGTGCCAGTAGTATAAGAGGCCTAGCGGGAGGGGTCACAGATACGCAGTATTTT. Amino acids: CASSIRGLAGGVTDTQYF.

This clonotype has a handful of counts. The CDR3 is CASSGLGGQPQHF. The CDR3 DNA reads TGTGCCAGTAGTGGACTGGGAGGTCAGCCCCAGCATTTT. This chain links TRBV19 with TRBJ1-5, with D hard to call. Trimming left V 5 bases short and J 6 bases short, with 11 bases between. This CDR3 region has 13 residues. Germline V CDR1 and CDR2: LNHDA, SQIVND (reference sequence).

This sequence joins TRBV12-3 or TRBV12-4 and TRBJ1-4; D not certain. Trimming removed 3 bases from V and 3 bases from J, with 23 bases in between. The CDR3 runs to 19 residues. The CDR3 reads CASSFSVGRSLDANEKLFF. CDR3 nucleotide sequence: TGTGCCAGCAGTTTTTCGGTGGGTCGTAGTTTGGATGCTAATGAAAAACTGTTTTTT.

This clonotype was recorded a few times. The chain couples TRBV6-1 to TRBJ1-1; D is perhaps TRBD1 (6 bases). Germline CDR1 is MNHNS and CDR2 is SASEGT. This CDR3 has 14 residues. Trimming took 6 bases from V and 1 from J, leaving 12 bases between them. CDR3 nucleotides: TGTGCCAGCAGGAGACAGGACTCGAACACTGAAGCTTTCTTT. This gives the protein CASRRQDSNTEAFF.

This clonotype was counted between two and nine times. V is TRBV4-1 and J is TRBJ1-1, with unresolved D. Germline CDR1 MGHRA, CDR2 YSYEKL. The V end was cut by 2 bases, the J end by 0 bases, with 13 bases between. The CDR3 totals 16 residues. The CDR3 loop reads CASSQPFTTLNTEAFF. The CDR3 DNA sequence: TGCGCCAGCAGCCAACCCTTTACAACGCTGAACACTGAAGCTTTCTTT.

In its sample, this clonotype was seen a few times. This chain links TRBV5-1 with TRBJ2-1; 10 nucleotides line up with TRBD1. CDR3 length equals 17 residues. V was pared by 4 bases and J by 3 bases, with 10 bases of the junction left unmatched. Germline CDR1 SGHRS, CDR2 YFSETQ. CDR3 DNA sequence: TGCGCCAGCAGCCCACCTACCGGGACAGGGGACTACAATGAGCAGTTCTTC. It specifies CASSPPTGTGDYNEQFF.

The sample holds a few counts of this clonotype. The V call is TRBV12-3 or TRBV12-4, the J call TRBJ1-1, with TRBD1 identical over 10 bases. This CDR3 contains 16 residues. V gave up 6 bases and J gave up 0 bases; unmatched junction bases: 7. CDR3 nucleotides: TGTGCCAGCAGGCCGGGACAGGGGACTTTGAACACTGAAGCTTTCTTT. It yields the protein CASRPGQGTLNTEAFF.

This clonotype was seen only a few times. This chain uses TRBV5-1 with TRBJ2-7; a weak D match, TRBD2 (7 bases). Germline CDR1 reads SGHRS; CDR2 reads YFSETQ. The germline V and J ends were trimmed by 2 bases and 1 base, with 13 bases remaining between them. This CDR3 has 15 residues. This CDR3 reads CASSFRGGQSYEQYF. The CDR3 DNA sequence: TGCGCCAGCAGCTTCCGCGGGGGCCAATCCTACGAGCAGTACTTC.

This clonotype showed up just a few times. J is TRBJ2-6 and V is TRBV7-2, with D unresolved. Trimming left V 8 bases short and J 0 bases short, with 8 bases between. CDR1 and CDR2 from the germline V gene are SGHTA and FQGNSA. The CDR3 covers 14 residues. CDR3 region: CASGSPSGANVLTF. The CDR3 DNA reads as TGTGCCAGCGGATCCCCCTCTGGGGCCAACGTCCTGACTTTC.

This clonotype turned up a few times. V is TRBV29-1 and J is TRBJ2-1; 7 bases are shared with TRBD1. Germline-derived CDR1 and CDR2 are SQVTM and ANQGSEA. With V trimmed by 4 bases and J by 9 bases, 12 bases remained unmatched. CDR3 length: 14 residues. In DNA form, the CDR3 reads TGCAGCGTTGGGGGGACAGTTTGGAAAGGTGAGCAGTTCTTC. This sequence encodes CSVGGTVWKGEQFF.

The chain links TRBV28 to TRBJ2-2; tentative D call: TRBD1 (5 bases). Germline assignment: CDR1 MDHEN and CDR2 SYDVKM. Trimming removed 3 bases at V and 1 base at J, with 6 bases between. The CDR3 loop spans 14 amino acids. CDR3 sequence (DNA): TGTGCCAGCAGTTTTACAGGGAACACCGGGGAGCTGTTTTTT. Translated, it gives CASSFTGNTGELFF.

V gene TRBV5-4 combines with J gene TRBJ2-5; D is uncertain. Germline values: CDR1 SGHNT, CDR2 YYREEE (reference sequence). The germline V and J ends were trimmed by 0 bases and 5 bases, with 11 bases remaining between them. This CDR3 comprises 14 residues. CDR3 residues: CASSLEHAGETQYF. Here the CDR3 DNA reads TGTGCCAGCAGCTTGGAACACGCTGGGGAGACCCAGTACTTC.

This clonotype came up once. This chain links TRBV6-6 with TRBJ2-7, with 7 bases aligning to TRBD1. The CDR3 totals 13 residues. V was clipped by 5 bases and J by 2 bases; unmatched bases: 3. The germline V gene encodes CDR1 MNHNY and CDR2 SVGAGI (reference sequence). The CDR3 reads CASSPGQTYEQYF. The DNA for the CDR3 is TGTGCCAGCAGTCCGGGACAGACCTACGAGCAGTACTTC.

This clonotype was recorded many times. The J gene is TRBJ2-7, the V gene TRBV29-1, with TRBD1 matching 7 bases. CDR1 and CDR2 (germline): SQVTM, ANQGSEA. The V segment lost 3 bases and the J segment 5 bases; nucleotides outside the gene matches: 7. This CDR3 has 13 amino acids. CDR3 in amino acids: CSVEMDRFDEQYF. The CDR3 bases are TGCAGCGTTGAGATGGACAGGTTTGACGAGCAGTACTTC.

This rearrangement joins TRBV20-1 to TRBJ1-6; D is ambiguous. The ends were cut back, 0 bases at V and 0 bases at J, with 6 bases in the middle. The germline V gene has CDR1 DFQATT and CDR2 SNEGSKA (reference sequence). The CDR3 totals 15 residues. CDR3: CSARESSSYNSPLHF. For the CDR3, the DNA is TGCAGTGCTAGAGAGTCTAGCTCCTATAATTCACCCCTCCACTTT.

In this sample, this clonotype turned up a few times. Germline and junction disagree at one end, which may indicate a read error. The chain couples TRBV7-9 to TRBJ2-1; tentatively, D is TRBD2 (6 bases). Looked up from germline, CDR1 is SEHNR and CDR2 is FQNEAQ (reference sequence). This CDR3 has 12 amino acids. The CDR3 is CASSLGDSERFF. In DNA, the CDR3 is TGTGCCAGCAGCCTTGGGGACTCCGAGCGGTTCTTC.

The J gene is TRBJ2-3, the V gene TRBV20-1, with TRBD2 as a possible D gene (6 bases). This CDR3 has 13 residues. Germline assignment: CDR1 DFQATT and CDR2 SNEGSKA (reference sequence). Between the trimmed V and J ends, which lost 3 bases and 4 bases, there was a span of 11 bases. The CDR3 region has the DNA TGCAGTGCTAGCCCGGGAGCGGCAGATACGCAGTATTTT. Its protein is CSASPGAADTQYF.

The chain uses TRBV6-1 and TRBJ2-4, with 7 bases matching TRBD1. Germline CDR1 MNHNS, CDR2 SASEGT. With V trimmed by 6 bases and J by 3 bases, 8 bases remained unmatched. This CDR3 is built from 15 residues. CDR3 DNA sequence: TGTGCCAGCAGAGTTGGGACAGAGCACAAAAACATTCAGTACTTC. This gives the protein CASRVGTEHKNIQYF.

This clonotype occurred many times. The rearrangement joins TRBV5-1 to TRBJ2-1, with 10 bases aligning to TRBD2. CDR1 is SGHRS, CDR2 YFSETQ, per germline. The V gene end was trimmed by 2 bases and the J gene end by 5 bases; junction bases not matched to a gene: 4. The CDR3 is 15 amino acids. The CDR3 DNA reads as TGCGCCAGCAGCTTTACTAGCGGGGCCGACAATGAGCAGTTCTTC. Amino acids: CASSFTSGADNEQFF.

This clonotype has just a few counts. The chain recombines TRBV20-1 with TRBJ2-7, with D perhaps matching TRBD2 (6 bases). Germline CDR1 and CDR2: DFQATT and SNEGSKA (reference sequence). Trimming took off 1 base at V and 5 bases at J, with 12 bases between the two ends. The CDR3 is 13 amino acids. DNA for the CDR3: TGCAGTGCTAGAGGTATGGCGGGAAACGAGCAGTACTTC. As protein: CSARGMAGNEQYF.

The rearrangement links TRBV5-1 to TRBJ2-4; D is undetermined. There are 13 residues in the CDR3. The germline V gene has CDR1 SGHRS and CDR2 YFSETQ. The ends were cut back, 0 bases at V and 6 bases at J, with 7 bases in the middle. CDR3 loop: CASSLGEVNIQYF. The CDR3, as DNA: TGCGCCAGCAGCTTGGGGGAAGTAAACATTCAGTACTTC.

In its sample, this clonotype was seen a few times. V and J are TRBV29-1 and TRBJ2-5; 7 bases are a match to TRBD2. The CDR3 has 15 amino acids. J gave up 0 bases and V 3 bases, and 7 bases lay outside the gene matches. The germline gives CDR1 SQVTM, CDR2 ANQGSEA. CDR3 loop: CSVERGKRNQETQYF. CDR3 sequence (DNA): TGCAGCGTTGAGCGGGGGAAGAGAAACCAAGAGACCCAGTACTTC.

This clonotype was seen more than once but under ten times. The chain employs TRBV2 and TRBJ1-6, with D unclear. Germline values: CDR1 SNHLY, CDR2 FYNNEI. There are 14 residues in the CDR3. V was cut by 4 bases and J by 7 bases, with 11 bases left in between. This chain's CDR3 is CASSVSASNSPLHF. DNA of the CDR3: TGTGCCAGCAGTGTATCGGCGTCAAATTCACCCCTCCACTTT.

This clonotype was seen only a few times. The chain couples TRBV2 to TRBJ1-5, with 9 bases aligning to TRBD1. CDR3 length: 14 amino acids. V was pared by 6 bases and J by 5 bases, with 5 bases of the junction left unmatched. Looked up from germline, CDR1 is SNHLY and CDR2 is FYNNEI. The CDR3 loop is CASSVGTGYQPQHF. The CDR3 DNA is TGTGCCAGCAGCGTCGGGACAGGGTATCAGCCCCAGCATTTT.

Of note for this clonotype: One junction end does not reproduce the germline sequence, and a read error may be involved. V gene TRBV6-2 or TRBV6-3 combines with J gene TRBJ2-1; 11 positions match TRBD2. This CDR3 comprises 19 residues. The germline V gene encodes CDR1 MNHEY and CDR2 SVGEGT. The CDR3 reads CASGYRLAGGIVSYNEQFF. CDR3 nucleotide sequence: TGTGCCAGCGGTTACCGGTTAGCGGGGGGGATAGTATCCTACAATGAGCAGTTCTTC.

Comment on this clonotype: One junction end does not reproduce the germline sequence, and a read error may be involved. J is TRBJ1-5 and V is TRBV3-1, with unresolved D. The CDR3 totals 12 residues. Looked up from germline, CDR1 is LGHDT and CDR2 is YNNKEL (reference sequence). CDR3 protein: CASNQVDQPQHF. As DNA, the CDR3 is TGTGCCAGCAACCAAGTCGATCAGCCCCAGCATTTT.

The sample holds a few counts of this clonotype. The chain employs TRBV5-1 and TRBJ2-5; TRBD2 matches 14 bases. The ends lost 4 bases at V and 5 bases at J; junction bases unmatched: 10. CDR1 and CDR2 from the germline V gene are SGHRS and YFSETQ. The CDR3 runs 17 residues. The CDR3 nucleotides are TGCGCCAGCAGCCTCCGGACTAGCGGGAGGATCGGGGAGACCCAGTACTTC. Its translation is CASSLRTSGRIGETQYF.

The rearrangement links TRBV29-1 to TRBJ2-5; no firm D call. The CDR3 loop spans 12 amino acids. V dropped 4 bases and J dropped 0 bases, with 6 bases sitting between them. The germline CDR1 and CDR2 sequences are SQVTM and ANQGSEA. DNA for the CDR3: TGCAGCGTTGGGGATAACCAAGAGACCCAGTACTTC. It yields the protein CSVGDNQETQYF.

The chain has TRBV6-5 and TRBJ2-3; D unresolved. V dropped 5 bases and J dropped 6 bases, with 9 bases sitting between them. Germline V lookup: CDR1 MNHEY, CDR2 SVGAGI. This CDR3 contains 12 residues. As DNA, the CDR3 is TGTGCCAGCAGTCAACTGGGCGATACGCAGTATTTT. Its translation: CASSQLGDTQYF.